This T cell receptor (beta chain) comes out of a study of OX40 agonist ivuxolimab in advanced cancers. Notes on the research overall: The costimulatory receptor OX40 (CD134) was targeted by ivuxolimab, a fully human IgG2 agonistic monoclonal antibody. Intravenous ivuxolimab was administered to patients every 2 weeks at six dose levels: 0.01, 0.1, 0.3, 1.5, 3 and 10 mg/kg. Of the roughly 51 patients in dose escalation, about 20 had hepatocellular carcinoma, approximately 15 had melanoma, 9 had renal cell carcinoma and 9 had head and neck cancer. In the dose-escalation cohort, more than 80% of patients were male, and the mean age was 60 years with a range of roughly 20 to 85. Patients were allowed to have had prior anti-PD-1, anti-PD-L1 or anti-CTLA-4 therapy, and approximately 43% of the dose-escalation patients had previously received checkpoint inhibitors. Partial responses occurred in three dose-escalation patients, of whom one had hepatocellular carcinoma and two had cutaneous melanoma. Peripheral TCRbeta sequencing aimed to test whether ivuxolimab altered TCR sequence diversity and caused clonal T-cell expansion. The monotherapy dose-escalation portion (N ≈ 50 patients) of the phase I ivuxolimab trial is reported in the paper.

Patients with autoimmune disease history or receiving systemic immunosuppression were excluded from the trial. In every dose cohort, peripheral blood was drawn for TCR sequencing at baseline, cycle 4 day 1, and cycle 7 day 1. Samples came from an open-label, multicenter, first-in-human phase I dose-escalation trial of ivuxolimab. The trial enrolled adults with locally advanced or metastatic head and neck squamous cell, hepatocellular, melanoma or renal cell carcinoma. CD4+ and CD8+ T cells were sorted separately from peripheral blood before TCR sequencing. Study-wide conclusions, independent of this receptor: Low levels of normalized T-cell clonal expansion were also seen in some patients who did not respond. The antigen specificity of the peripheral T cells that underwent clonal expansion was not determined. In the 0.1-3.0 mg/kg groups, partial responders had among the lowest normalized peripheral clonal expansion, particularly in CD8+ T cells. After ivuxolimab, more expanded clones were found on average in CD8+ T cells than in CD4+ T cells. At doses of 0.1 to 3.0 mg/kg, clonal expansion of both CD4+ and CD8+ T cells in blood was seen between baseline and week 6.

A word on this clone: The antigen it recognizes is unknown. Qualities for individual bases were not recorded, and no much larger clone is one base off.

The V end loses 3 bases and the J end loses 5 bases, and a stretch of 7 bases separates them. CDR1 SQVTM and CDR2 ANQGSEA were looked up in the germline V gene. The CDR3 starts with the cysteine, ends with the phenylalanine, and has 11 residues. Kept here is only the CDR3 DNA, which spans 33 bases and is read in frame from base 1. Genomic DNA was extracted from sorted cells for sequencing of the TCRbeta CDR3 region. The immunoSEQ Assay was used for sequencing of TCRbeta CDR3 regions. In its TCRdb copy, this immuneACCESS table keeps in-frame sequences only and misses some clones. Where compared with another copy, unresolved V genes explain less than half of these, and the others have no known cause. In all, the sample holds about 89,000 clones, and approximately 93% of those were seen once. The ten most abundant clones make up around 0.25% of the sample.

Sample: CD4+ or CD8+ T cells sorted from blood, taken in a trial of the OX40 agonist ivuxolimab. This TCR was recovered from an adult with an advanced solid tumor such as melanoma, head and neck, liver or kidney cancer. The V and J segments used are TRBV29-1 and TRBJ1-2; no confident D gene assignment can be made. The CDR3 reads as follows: CSVDPQYGYTF. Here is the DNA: TGCAGCGTTGACCCCCAATATGGCTACACCTTC.